This is a list of T cell receptor beta chains from one sample in a study of shared clonotypes between healthy human individuals. Clones were sequenced by immunoSEQ multiplex PCR, and TCRdb holds only the in-frame ones, with some missing. The table has about 560,000 clones, just over 75% seen once. The sample comprised PBMCs. These receptors all stem from a woman aged 40 to 50 in good health. Some clones in this sample may be carry-over from other donors' samples. The CDR3 runs from the conserved cysteine through the conserved F or W. Each record gives: CDR3 length, D gene, J gene, V gene, clone size, CDR3 DNA, CDR3 protein. A D gene is named only where the DNA matches it firmly. A row's size may be missing; if present it is once, few, many or a size class.

length: 16
D: NA
J: TRBJ1-3
V: TRBV6-5
size: NA
DNA: TGTGCCAGCAGTTACGGTCTGGGGGACTCTGGAAACACCATATATTTT
CDR3: CASSYGLGDSGNTIYF

length: 14
D: NA
J: TRBJ1-1
V: TRBV6-5
size: NA
DNA: TGTGCCAGCAAGGGAGGACAGCAGAACACTGAAGCTTTCTTT
CDR3: CASKGGQQNTEAFF

length: 17
D: TRBD2
J: TRBJ2-1
V: TRBV4-2
size: NA
DNA: TGTGCCAGCAGCTTCCTCCGGGAGGGGCTCTCCTACAATGAGCAGTTCTTC
CDR3: CASSFLREGLSYNEQFF

length: 12
D: NA
J: TRBJ2-1
V: TRBV14
size: many
DNA: TGTGCCAGCAGCCAAGTGGGGGTTGAGCAGTTCTTC
CDR3: CASSQVGVEQFF

length: 13
D: NA
J: TRBJ1-1
V: TRBV7-2
size: NA
DNA: TGTGCCAGCAGCTTGGGAGGGGACACTGAAGCTTTCTTT
CDR3: CASSLGGDTEAFF

length: 15
D: TRBD2
J: TRBJ2-7
V: TRBV28
size: few
DNA: TGTGCCAGCAGCCCAACTAGCGTGAGCTCCTACGAGCAGTACTTC
CDR3: CASSPTSVSSYEQYF

length: 14
D: TRBD1
J: TRBJ2-4
V: TRBV2
size: many
DNA: TGTGCCAGCAGTGAAGCCAGGGGGCCGGACATTCAGTACTTC
CDR3: CASSEARGPDIQYF

length: 16
D: NA
J: TRBJ1-1
V: TRBV7-2
size: NA
DNA: TGTGCCAGCAGCTTATTTCTCCTGGGACAAACCCCCCTGGCTTTCTTT
CDR3: CASSLFLLGQTPLAFF

length: 13
D: NA
J: TRBJ1-2
V: TRBV19
size: NA
DNA: TGTGCCAGTAGCAATTGGGGGGGAGGAGGCTACACCTTC
CDR3: CASSNWGGGGYTF

length: 13
D: NA
J: TRBJ1-5
V: TRBV15
size: NA
DNA: TGTGCCACCGGGGAGTACGGATATCAGCCCCAGCATTTT
CDR3: CATGEYGYQPQHF

length: 16
D: TRBD2
J: TRBJ2-7
V: TRBV10-3
size: NA
DNA: TGTGCCATCAGTGGGGGACTAGCGGGTATCGGCTACGAGCAGTACTTC
CDR3: CAISGGLAGIGYEQYF

length: 12
D: NA
J: TRBJ1-5
V: TRBV7-2
size: NA
DNA: TGTGCCAGCAGCTTAGTAGGGCAGCCCCAGCATTTT
CDR3: CASSLVGQPQHF

length: 16
D: NA
J: TRBJ1-1
V: TRBV6-6
size: few
DNA: TGTGCCAGCAGTTATCTTCCGGGGATGAGGAACACTGAAGCTTTCTTT
CDR3: CASSYLPGMRNTEAFF

length: 16
D: TRBD2
J: TRBJ2-5
V: TRBV11-2
size: NA
DNA: TGTGCCAGCAGCTCCCTATCAGCGGGAGGATTGGTGACCCAGTACTTC
CDR3: CASSSLSAGGLVTQYF

length: 12
D: NA
J: TRBJ1-2
V: TRBV10-2
size: NA
DNA: TGCGCCAGCGCCCGGGATTCCTATGGCTACACCTTC
CDR3: CASARDSYGYTF

length: 15
D: TRBD2
J: TRBJ2-3
V: TRBV9
size: many
DNA: TGTGCCAGCAGCGGAGCGGGAGCTAGCACAGATACGCAGTATTTT
CDR3: CASSGAGASTDTQYF

length: 14
D: NA
J: TRBJ1-5
V: TRBV10-3
size: few
DNA: TGTGCCATCAGTGAGAACAGGGACAATCAGCCCCAGCATTTT
CDR3: CAISENRDNQPQHF

length: 16
D: NA
J: TRBJ2-5
V: TRBV18
size: NA
DNA: TGTGCCAGCTCGAGGGGCGAAAGGACTTACGAAGAGACCCAGTACTTC
CDR3: CASSRGERTYEETQYF

length: 15
D: NA
J: TRBJ2-5
V: TRBV2
size: NA
DNA: TGTGCCAGCAGCATACTAGAGTCTGGGGTGGGGACCCAGTACTTC
CDR3: CASSILESGVGTQYF

length: 17
D: TRBD1
J: TRBJ1-5
V: TRBV19
size: NA
DNA: TGTGCCAGCAGCCACTCAAGGACAGGGAATAGCAATCAGCCCCAGCATTTT
CDR3: CASSHSRTGNSNQPQHF

length: 15
D: TRBD2
J: TRBJ2-1
V: TRBV7-3
size: NA
DNA: TGTGCCAGCAGCTTAGGCGGGAGTGGTCCACGTGAGCAGTTCTTC
CDR3: CASSLGGSGPREQFF

length: 15
D: NA
J: TRBJ1-5
V: TRBV6-1
size: NA
DNA: TGTGCCAGCACCCCCTACGGTAGGGACGATCAGCCCCAGCATTTT
CDR3: CASTPYGRDDQPQHF

length: 12
D: NA
J: TRBJ1-2
V: TRBV2
size: few
DNA: TGTGCCAGCAGGGACAGAAACTATGGCTACACCTTC
CDR3: CASRDRNYGYTF

length: 14
D: NA
J: TRBJ2-5
V: TRBV6-1
size: NA
DNA: TGTGCCAGCAGTGAAGGGACGGACCAAGAGACCCAGTACTTC
CDR3: CASSEGTDQETQYF

length: 15
D: TRBD1
J: TRBJ2-3
V: TRBV19
size: NA
DNA: TGTGCCAGTAGTGCCACAGGGGGCGGCACAGATACGCAGTATTTT
CDR3: CASSATGGGTDTQYF

length: 14
D: TRBD1
J: TRBJ2-5
V: TRBV9
size: NA
DNA: TGTGCCAGCAGCGGGACAGGGCTGGCAGAGACCCAGTACTTC
CDR3: CASSGTGLAETQYF

length: 14
D: NA
J: TRBJ1-2
V: TRBV7-3
size: NA
DNA: TGTGCCAGCAGCTTGGGCTTTATGGGGGATGGCTACACCTTC
CDR3: CASSLGFMGDGYTF

length: 14
D: TRBD1
J: TRBJ1-5
V: TRBV28
size: NA
DNA: TGTGCCAGCAGCCGACAGGGAGGCAATCAGCCCCAGCATTTT
CDR3: CASSRQGGNQPQHF